The entry below describes one TCR beta chain. CDR1 and CDR2 from the germline V gene are MNHNS and SASEGT. V lost 2 bases and J lost 1, with 11 bases in between. This CDR3 region has 16 residues. The data belong to a study of blood T cell repertoires in COVID-19. Study context: COVID-19 samples from acute and convalescent phases originated in the United States, Italy and Spain. Nucleic acid was either cDNA or gDNA, and it came from T cells, B-cell-depleted T cells, or PBMCs.

In the authors' workflow: For nucleated cells, counts were estimated from reference gene primer amplification. Here immunoSEQ multiplex PCR was the method, and the copy in TCRdb shows in-frame clones only, minus some. V and J calls and clone size are given by that table; D and trimming were obtained from the DNA. The table lists roughly 250,000 clones, around four fifths of them singletons. The chain couples TRBV6-1 to TRBJ2-2, with D possibly TRBD1 on 5 matching bases. Specimen: peripheral blood. The TCR sequence derives from a woman aged 80 or over with acute or convalescent COVID-19. The CDR3 is CASSEQGMMNTGELFF. The CDR3 DNA reads TGTGCCAGCAGTGAACAGGGCATGATGAACACCGGGGAGCTGTTTTTT.